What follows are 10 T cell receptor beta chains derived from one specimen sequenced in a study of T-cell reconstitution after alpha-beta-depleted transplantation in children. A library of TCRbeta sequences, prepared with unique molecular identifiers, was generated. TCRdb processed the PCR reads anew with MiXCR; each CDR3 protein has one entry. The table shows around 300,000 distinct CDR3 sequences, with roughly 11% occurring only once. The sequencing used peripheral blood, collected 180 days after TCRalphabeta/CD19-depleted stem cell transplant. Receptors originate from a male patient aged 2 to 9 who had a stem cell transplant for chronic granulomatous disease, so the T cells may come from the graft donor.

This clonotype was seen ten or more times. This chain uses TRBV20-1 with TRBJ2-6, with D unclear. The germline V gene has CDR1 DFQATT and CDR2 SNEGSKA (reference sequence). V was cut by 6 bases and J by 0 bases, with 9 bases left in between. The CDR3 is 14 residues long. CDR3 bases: TGCAGTGCCCGAATGGCCTCTGGGGCCAACGTCCTGACTTTC. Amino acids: CSARMASGANVLTF.

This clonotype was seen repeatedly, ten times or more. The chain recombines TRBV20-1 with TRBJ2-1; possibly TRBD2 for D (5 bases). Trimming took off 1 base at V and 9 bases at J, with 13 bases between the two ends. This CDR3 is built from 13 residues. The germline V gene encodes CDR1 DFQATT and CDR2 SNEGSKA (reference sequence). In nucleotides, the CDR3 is TGCAGTGCTAGAGGCACTAGGTATGGTGAGCAGTTCTTC. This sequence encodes CSARGTRYGEQFF.

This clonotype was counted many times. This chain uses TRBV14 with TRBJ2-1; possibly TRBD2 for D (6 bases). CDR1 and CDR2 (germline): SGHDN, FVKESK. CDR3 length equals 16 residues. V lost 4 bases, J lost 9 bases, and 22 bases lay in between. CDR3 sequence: CASSPSASRGVGEQFF. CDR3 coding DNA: TGTGCCAGCAGCCCCAGTGCGTCGCGGGGAGTGGGTGAGCAGTTCTTC.

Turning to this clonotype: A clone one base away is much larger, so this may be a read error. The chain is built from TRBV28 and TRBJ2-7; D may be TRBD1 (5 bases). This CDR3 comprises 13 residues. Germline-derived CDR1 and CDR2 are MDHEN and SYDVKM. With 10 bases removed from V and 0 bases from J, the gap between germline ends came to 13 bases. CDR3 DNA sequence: TGTGCCATCATAGGGGTACACTCCTACGAGCAGTACTTC. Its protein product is CAIIGVHSYEQYF.

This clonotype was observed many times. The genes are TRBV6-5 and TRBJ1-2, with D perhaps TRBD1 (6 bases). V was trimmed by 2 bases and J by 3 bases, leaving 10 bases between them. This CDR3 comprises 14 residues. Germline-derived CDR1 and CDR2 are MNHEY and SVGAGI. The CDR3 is CASSYGRGDYGYTF. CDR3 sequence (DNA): TGTGCCAGCAGTTACGGCAGGGGAGACTATGGCTACACCTTC.

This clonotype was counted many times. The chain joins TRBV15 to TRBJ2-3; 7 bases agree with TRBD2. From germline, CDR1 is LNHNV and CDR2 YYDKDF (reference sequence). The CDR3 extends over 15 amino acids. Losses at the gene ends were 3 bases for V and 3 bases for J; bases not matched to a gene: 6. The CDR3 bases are TGTGCCACCAGCAGGACCGGGACTACGACAGATACGCAGTATTTT. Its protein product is CATSRTGTTTDTQYF.

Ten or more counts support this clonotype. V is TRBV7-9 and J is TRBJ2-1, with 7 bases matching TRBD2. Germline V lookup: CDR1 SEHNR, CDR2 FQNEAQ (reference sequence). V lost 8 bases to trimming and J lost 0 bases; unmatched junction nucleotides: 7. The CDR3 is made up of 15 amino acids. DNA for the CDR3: TGTGCCAGCCGGGGGGAACCGAGCTCCTACAATGAGCAGTTCTTC. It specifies CASRGEPSSYNEQFF. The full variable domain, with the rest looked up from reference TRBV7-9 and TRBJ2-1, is DTGVSQNPRHKITKRGQNVTFRCDPISEHNRLYWYRQTLGQGPEFLTYFQNEAQLEKSRLLSDRFSAERPKGSFSTLEIQRTEQGDSAMYLCASRGEPSSYNEQFFGPGTRLTVL.

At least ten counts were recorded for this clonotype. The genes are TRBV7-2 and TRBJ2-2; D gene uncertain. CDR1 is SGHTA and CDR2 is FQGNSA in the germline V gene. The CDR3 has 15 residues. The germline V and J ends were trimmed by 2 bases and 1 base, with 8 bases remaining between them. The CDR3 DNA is TGTGCCAGCAGCTTAAAAGTAGGGAACACCGGGGAGCTGTTTTTT. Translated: CASSLKVGNTGELFF.

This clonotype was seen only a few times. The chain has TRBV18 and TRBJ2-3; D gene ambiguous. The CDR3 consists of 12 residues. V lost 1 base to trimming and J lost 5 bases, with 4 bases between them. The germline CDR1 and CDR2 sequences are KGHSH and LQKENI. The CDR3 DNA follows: TGTGCCAGCTCACCACTAGTAGATACGCAGTATTTT. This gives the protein CASSPLVDTQYF.

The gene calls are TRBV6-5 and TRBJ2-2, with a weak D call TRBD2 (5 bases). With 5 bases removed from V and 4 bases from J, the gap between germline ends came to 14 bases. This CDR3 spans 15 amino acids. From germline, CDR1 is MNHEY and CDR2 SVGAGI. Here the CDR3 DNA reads TGTGCCAGCAGTCAGCAGCCTCGGGGCACCGGGGAGCTGTTTTTT. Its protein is CASSQQPRGTGELFF.